The text below deals with one T cell receptor beta chain. Its antigen remains unidentified. CDR3 length: 16 residues. CDR1 is MNHEY, CDR2 SVGEGT, per germline. This sample was included in a study of CXCR3-negative and CXCR3-positive naive CD8 T cells. Findings of the study overall: For naive cells, CXCR3-negative and CXCR3-positive subsets had similar TRBV-TRBJ usage; for memory cells, usage differed. It was found that naive subsets had comparable surface CD5, and TCR strength was inferred from TRB CDR3 properties.

5' RACE that incorporated UMI labels was used to prepare the TRB cDNA libraries. TCRdb reworked the 5' RACE reads into one entry per CDR3 protein, no DNA. The sample data list about 56,000 distinct CDR3 sequences. Specimen: memory CD8+ T cells from blood. The origin of this receptor is a human donor in good health. Some clones in this sample may be carry-over from other donors' samples. The chain joins TRBV6-2 or TRBV6-3 to TRBJ2-7; the D call from TCRdb, TRBD1, cannot be confirmed without DNA. CDR3 amino acids: CASSYSGGAGGYEQYF.